These 28 T cell receptor beta chains originate from one sample sequenced in a study of blood T cells in healthy people across ages. Through a sample-barcoded 5' primer and a J-beta primer mix, a second PCR was run for roughly 7 to 12 cycles. In TCRdb, the 5' RACE reads were re-called with MiXCR into one record per CDR3 protein. Here the sample spans roughly 2 million distinct CDR3 sequences, about 49% being singletons. The sample comprised blood. Receptors originate from a woman in her forties in good health.

Comment on this clonotype: A much larger clone differs by one base, so this may be a read error. The chain joins TRBV7-2 to TRBJ2-3, with TRBD2 matching 7 bases. This CDR3 has 16 amino acids. CDR1 is SGHTA and CDR2 is FQGNSA in the germline V gene. DNA for the CDR3: TGTGCCAGCGGCTTAGGCGGGCGGGGGAGCACAGATACGCAGTATTTT. This translates into CASGLGGRGSTDTQYF.

Notes on this clonotype: Since a much larger clone is just one base distant, this may be a read error. The gene calls are TRBV3-1 and TRBJ2-6; D could derive from TRBD1 or TRBD2 (5 bases each). The CDR3 loop spans 19 amino acids. Germline lookup yields CDR1 LGHDT and CDR2 YNNKEL (reference sequence). The CDR3 loop is CASRHWGRGESSGANVLTF. Here the CDR3 DNA reads TGTGCCAGCCGCCATTGGGGTAGAGGGGAATCCTCTGGGGCCAACGTCCTGACTTTC.

The V gene is TRBV21-1, the J gene TRBJ1-1; the table calls TRBD1, which could not be checked here. TRBV21-1 constitutes a pseudogene. The CDR3 has 15 amino acids. Here the CDR3 DNA reads TGTGCCAGCAGCAAGCCGGGACACCTGAACACTGAAGCTTTCTTT. It yields the protein CASSKPGHLNTEAFF.

The V and J genes are TRBV5-1 and TRBJ2-5; a weak D match, TRBD1 (6 bases). Germline loops: CDR1 SGHRS, CDR2 YFSETQ. Trimming shortened V by 3 bases and J by 1 base, and 13 bases separated the two germline ends. This CDR3 comprises 15 residues. The CDR3 loop reads CASSWQTGIQETQYF. The CDR3 nucleotides are TGCGCCAGCAGCTGGCAGACAGGAATCCAAGAGACCCAGTACTTC. Together with reference TRBV5-1 and TRBJ2-5, the CDR3 gives the full variable domain: KAGVTQTPRYLIKTRGQQVTLSCSPISGHRSVSWYQQTPGQGLQFLFEYFSETQRNKGNFPGRFSGRQFSNSRSEMNVSTLELGDSALYLCASSWQTGIQETQYFGPGTRLLVL.

This clonotype came up a few times. The chain recombines TRBV11-2 with TRBJ2-5; a possible D gene is TRBD2 (6 bases). V gave up 5 bases and J gave up 1 base, with 14 bases separating them. Germline lookup yields CDR1 SGHAT and CDR2 FQNNGV. This CDR3 has 15 amino acids. The CDR3 DNA follows: TGTGCCAGCAGCCCCACGGCGGGACCCCAAGAGACCCAGTACTTC. Translation: CASSPTAGPQETQYF. Full variable domain (remainder filled in from reference TRBV11-2 and TRBJ2-5): EAGVAQSPRYKIIEKRQSVAFWCNPISGHATLYWYQQILGQGPKLLIQFQNNGVVDDSQLPKDRFSAERLKGVDSTLKIQPAKLEDSAVYLCASSPTAGPQETQYFGPGTRLLVL.

Comments on this clonotype: A much larger clone differs from this one at a single base, so this may be a read error. J is TRBJ2-7 and V is TRBV29-1, with D perhaps being TRBD1 or TRBD2 (5 bases each). The CDR3 totals 12 residues. Per germline, CDR1 SQVTM and CDR2 ANQGSEA. Trimming shortened V by 2 bases and J by 7 bases, and 12 bases separated the two germline ends. DNA for the CDR3: TGCAGCGTTGAACCAGGGACGCATGAGCAGTACTTC. Amino acid sequence: CSVEPGTHEQYF.

The rearrangement uses TRBV6-2 or TRBV6-3 and TRBJ2-4, with D possibly being TRBD2 (6 bases). The DNA matches TRBJ2-7 better at its end, which makes the J call doubtful. This CDR3 has 15 residues. Per the germline V gene, CDR1 is MNHEY and CDR2 is SVGEGT. Here the CDR3 DNA reads TGTGCCAGCAGTTCCACGGCGGGGACCACGGGCGAGCAGTACTTC. Translated, it gives CASSSTAGTTGEQYF.

The chain carries TRBV4-3 and TRBJ1-5; TRBD1 might be the D (5 bases). There are 16 residues in the CDR3. Germline CDR1 reads LGHNA; CDR2 reads YSLEER. The V gene lost 0 bases and the J gene lost 1 base, with 10 bases spanning the gap. Written as DNA, the CDR3 is TGCGCCAGCAGCCAAGATCTGGGGGTGAGCAATCAGCCCCAGCATTTT. The encoded protein is CASSQDLGVSNQPQHF.

This clonotype was seen a single time. The V call is TRBV4-2, the J call TRBJ2-3; no clear D gene. This CDR3 contains 17 residues. CDR1 and CDR2 from the germline V gene are LGHNA and YNFKEQ. V lost 3 bases, J lost 5 bases, and 21 bases lay in between. The CDR3 here is CASSQNTPVVYGDTQYF. In nucleotides, the CDR3 is TGTGCCAGCAGCCAGAATACCCCGGTGGTGTATGGAGATACGCAGTATTTT.

This clonotype was counted a few times. The V gene is TRBV28, the J gene TRBJ2-7; D may be TRBD1 (6 bases). From germline, CDR1 is MDHEN and CDR2 SYDVKM. The CDR3 covers 16 residues. V lost 5 bases and J lost 0, with 17 bases in between. The CDR3 DNA follows: TGTGCCAGCAGTCCTCGGACAGTAAAGAGCTCCTACGAGCAGTACTTC. This encodes CASSPRTVKSSYEQYF. Variable domain in full (rest from reference TRBV28 and TRBJ2-7): DVKVTQSSRYLVKRTGEKVFLECVQDMDHENMFWYRQDPGLGLRLIYFSYDVKMKEKGDIPEGYSVSREKKERFSLILESASTNQTSMYLCASSPRTVKSSYEQYFGPGTRLTVT.

This clonotype appeared a few times. The chain combines TRBV29-1 with TRBJ2-3; 8 bases are a match to TRBD1. Germline values: CDR1 SQVTM, CDR2 ANQGSEA. V trimming: 6 bases; J trimming: 2 bases; junction bases outside the gene matches: 4. The CDR3 loop spans 13 amino acids. CDR3 in DNA: TGCAGCGTAAGGACAGGGAACACAGATACGCAGTATTTT. This translates into CSVRTGNTDTQYF.

This chain uses TRBV28 with TRBJ2-7, with TRBD2 identical over 8 bases. The J call is in doubt because the DNA end fits TRBJ2-5 better. Germline V CDR1 and CDR2: MDHEN, SYDVKM. This CDR3 is 14 amino acids long. The CDR3 is CAGKAGGAKETQYF. DNA of the CDR3: TGTGCCGGCAAGGCCGGGGGGGCGAAAGAGACCCAGTACTTC.

The rearrangement uses TRBV24-1 and TRBJ2-5; maybe TRBD2 (6 bases). Trimming removed 3 bases from V and 5 bases from J, with 18 bases in between. Germline V lookup: CDR1 KGHDR, CDR2 SFDVKD. CDR3 length equals 16 residues. CDR3 coding DNA: TGTGCCACCAGTGATCCAATTGGAGGGGTTCGGGAGACCCAGTACTTC. As protein: CATSDPIGGVRETQYF.

The genes are TRBV29-1 and TRBJ2-1, with TRBD1 identical over 9 bases. Germline CDR1 reads SQVTM; CDR2 reads ANQGSEA. The CDR3 has 15 amino acids. V was clipped by 4 bases and J by 5 bases; unmatched bases: 9. The DNA for the CDR3 is TGCAGCGTTGTTGGGACCGACAGGGGGGACAATGAGCAGTTCTTC. It is translated as CSVVGTDRGDNEQFF.

The chain links TRBV2 to TRBJ2-7, with 7 bases that match TRBD1. The V segment lost 7 bases and the J segment 1 base; nucleotides outside the gene matches: 4. Germline CDR1 and CDR2: SNHLY and FYNNEI. The CDR3 runs to 13 residues. The CDR3 reads CASIGQASYEQYF. Written as DNA, the CDR3 is TGTGCCAGCATAGGACAGGCTTCCTACGAGCAGTACTTC.

V gene TRBV5-1 combines with J gene TRBJ2-5; D unresolved. This CDR3 contains 16 residues. Germline V gives CDR1 SGHRS, CDR2 YFSETQ. V was pared by 0 bases and J by 3 bases, with 15 bases between. DNA for the CDR3: TGCGCCAGCAGCTTGGGTACCGGACGCCCTGAAGAGACCCAGTACTTC. It specifies CASSLGTGRPEETQYF.

This clonotype was detected a few times. The chain is built from TRBV7-2 and TRBJ2-5, with a weak D call TRBD1 (8 bases). CDR1 SGHTA and CDR2 FQGNSA come from the germline V gene. This CDR3 is built from 15 residues. Trimming shortened V by 5 bases and J by 5 bases, and 18 bases separated the two germline ends. The CDR3 here is CASSPTGGAKETQYF. Here the CDR3 DNA reads TGTGCCAGCAGCCCAACAGGGGGGGCGAAGGAGACCCAGTACTTC.

The count of this clonotype is one. This chain joins TRBV11-2 and TRBJ1-1, with 7 bases aligning to TRBD1. The V gene end was trimmed by 5 bases and the J gene end by 6 bases; junction bases not matched to a gene: 9. There are 14 residues in the CDR3. CDR1 and CDR2 (germline): SGHAT, FQNNGV. DNA for the CDR3: TGTGCCAGCAGCGCCAGGAGGGGGCAGGCTGAAGCTTTCTTT. This translates into CASSARRGQAEAFF.

The chain recombines TRBV4-3 with TRBJ2-7, with D perhaps given as TRBD1 or TRBD2 (6 bases each). Germline CDR1 and CDR2: LGHNA and YSLEER. Trimming removed 0 bases from V and 6 bases from J, with 21 bases in between. CDR3 length: 17 amino acids. This CDR3 is CASSQDRERLGGCEQYF. For the CDR3, the DNA is TGCGCCAGCAGCCAAGACCGCGAGCGGTTAGGGGGGTGCGAGCAGTACTTC.

The chain joins TRBV6-2 or TRBV6-3 to TRBJ2-3; 8 bases are shared with TRBD1. Germline CDR1 is MNHEY and CDR2 is SVGEGT. The ends lost 6 bases at V and 2 bases at J; junction bases unmatched: 13. This CDR3 has 17 amino acids. The CDR3 DNA sequence: TGTGCCAGCAGCAGGGCGCAGGGGGCGATATTCACAGATACGCAGTATTTT. Translated: CASSRAQGAIFTDTQYF.

This chain links TRBV5-1 with TRBJ2-1, with 15 positions matching TRBD2. The CDR3 sequence is 16 residues long. V lost 7 bases, J lost 10 bases, and 12 bases stayed unmatched. Germline CDR1 and CDR2: SGHRS and YFSETQ. CDR3 residues: CASRKRTSGGVQEQFF. The CDR3 DNA is TGCGCCAGCCGAAAGAGGACTAGCGGGGGGGTTCAGGAGCAGTTCTTC.

Turning to this clonotype: A much larger clone is a single base away; this may be a read error. The chain combines TRBV29-1 with TRBJ2-5; possibly TRBD1 for D (6 bases). The J call is uncertain, as TRBJ2-1 better fits the DNA end. The CDR3 has 14 residues. Germline values: CDR1 SQVTM, CDR2 ANQGSEA. The CDR3 protein is CSVAAGAKGETQFF. The CDR3 DNA reads TGCAGCGTTGCTGCAGGGGCTAAAGGGGAGACCCAGTTCTTC.

The chain recombines TRBV2 with TRBJ1-1; tentatively, D is TRBD1 (5 bases). There are 16 residues in the CDR3. Trimming pared 1 base from V and 0 bases from J, leaving 12 bases between. Germline CDR1 is SNHLY and CDR2 is FYNNEI. CDR3: CASSEEWGYMNTEAFF. The CDR3 DNA reads as TGTGCCAGCAGTGAAGAATGGGGCTACATGAACACTGAAGCTTTCTTT. The whole variable domain, filled in from reference TRBV2 and TRBJ1-1, reads EPEVTQTPSHQVTQMGQEVILRCVPISNHLYFYWYRQILGQKVEFLVSFYNNEISEKSEIFDDQFSVERPDGSNFTLKIRSTKLEDSAMYFCASSEEWGYMNTEAFFGQGTRLTVV.

The chain joins TRBV20-1 to TRBJ2-7; D not certain. V was pared by 0 bases and J by 9 bases, with 6 bases between. The germline V gene encodes CDR1 DFQATT and CDR2 SNEGSKA (reference sequence). The CDR3 length is 10 residues. The chain's CDR3 is CSARDLVQYF. The CDR3 DNA is TGCAGTGCTAGAGATCTTGTGCAGTACTTC.

V usage is TRBV14 and J usage is TRBJ1-2, with D hard to call. This CDR3 is 13 amino acids long. V was shortened by 0 bases and J by 6 bases, with 8 bases between the two germline ends. Germline V gene data show CDR1 as SGHDN and CDR2 as FVKESK. For the CDR3, the DNA is TGTGCCAGCAGCCAAGAACGGAATAATGGCTACACCTTC. This sequence encodes CASSQERNNGYTF.

V and J are TRBV6-2 or TRBV6-3 and TRBJ2-1; weak D call: TRBD1 (6 bases). Germline V CDR1 and CDR2: MNHEY, SVGEGT. The germline V and J ends were trimmed by 6 bases and 7 bases, with 13 bases remaining between them. The CDR3 runs 13 residues. CDR3 in amino acids: CASRGTSSNEQFF. The DNA of the CDR3 is TGTGCCAGCAGGGGGACAAGCTCGAATGAGCAGTTCTTC.

V is TRBV25-1 and J is TRBJ2-1, with D perhaps TRBD1 (6 bases). This CDR3 is built from 12 residues. Deletions cut 5 bases from V and 7 bases from J, with 9 bases between. CDR1 is MGHDK and CDR2 is SYGVNS in the germline V gene. CDR3 loop: CASSITGNEQFF. The DNA for the CDR3 is TGTGCCAGCAGTATAACAGGGAATGAGCAGTTCTTC.

This chain uses TRBV10-3 with TRBJ1-5; the match to TRBD1 covers 12 bases. Germline V gives CDR1 ENHRY, CDR2 SYGVKD. With 11 bases clipped from V and 7 bases from J, the junction kept 6 bases outside the gene matches. CDR3 length equals 13 residues. CDR3 sequence (DNA): TGTGCCGCCGCCGGGACAGGGGGCCAGCCCCAGCATTTT. Encoded protein: CAAAGTGGQPQHF.